This T cell receptor (beta chain) was observed in a study of blood T cells in healthy people across ages. CDR1 is LGHNA and CDR2 is YNFKEQ in the germline V gene. This CDR3 region has 13 residues. Trimming stripped 5 bases from V and 3 bases from J, with 10 bases between. Alongside a J-beta primer mix, a sample-barcoded 5' primer served in a second PCR lasting about 7 to 11 cycles. CDR3-containing paired-end reads numbered at least 2.5 million in each sample. TCRdb processed the 5' RACE reads anew with MiXCR; each CDR3 protein has one entry. Altogether 790,000 or so distinct CDR3 sequences are present, roughly 46% being singletons, with the ten largest covering 15% to 20%. This clonotype was seen ten or more times.

The chain is built from TRBV4-2 and TRBJ2-5; TRBD1 is a possible D gene (6 bases). Specimen: blood. This clonotype originated in a man of 80 years or more in good health. For the CDR3, the DNA is TGTGCCAGCAGCTTTTCAGGGGAAGAGACCCAGTACTTC. It translates to CASSFSGEETQYF.